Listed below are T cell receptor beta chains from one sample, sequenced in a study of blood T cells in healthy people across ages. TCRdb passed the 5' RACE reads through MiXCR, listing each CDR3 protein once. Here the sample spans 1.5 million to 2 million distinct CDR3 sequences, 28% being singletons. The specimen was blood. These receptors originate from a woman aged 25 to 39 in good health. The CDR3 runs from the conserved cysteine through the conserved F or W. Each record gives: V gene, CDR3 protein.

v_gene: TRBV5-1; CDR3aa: CASSLGQGHEQYF
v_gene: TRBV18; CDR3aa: CASTPTGSLNNEQFF
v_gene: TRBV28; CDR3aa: CASRALYGYTF
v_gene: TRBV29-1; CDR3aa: CSVEGLGGETAQYF
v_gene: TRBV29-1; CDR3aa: CSVRWGGGEKLFF
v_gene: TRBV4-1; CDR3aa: CASSQDLSSATEAFF
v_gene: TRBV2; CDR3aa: CASSWQFF
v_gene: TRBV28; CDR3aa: CASSLFGGSGDTQYF
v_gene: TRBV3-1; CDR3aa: CASSQDRGTSGNNEQYF
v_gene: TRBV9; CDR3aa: CASSQTPYSPLHF
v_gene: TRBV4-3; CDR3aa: CASSPGAGMGYYEQYF
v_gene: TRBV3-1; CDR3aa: CASSLVPSGIQETQYF
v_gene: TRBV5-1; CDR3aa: CASSRAGSPNEKLFF
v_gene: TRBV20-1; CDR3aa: CSARGRKGLADSYEQYF
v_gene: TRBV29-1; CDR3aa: CSVVALRVNTEAFF
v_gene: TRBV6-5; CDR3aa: CANVPWDRGIGEQYF
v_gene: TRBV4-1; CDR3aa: CASSRARGLEAYNEQFF
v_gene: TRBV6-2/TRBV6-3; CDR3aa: CASRGRDGELFF
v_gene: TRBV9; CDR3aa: CASSAQGSEQFF
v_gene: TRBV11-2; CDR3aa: CASSARTYQLAKNIQYF
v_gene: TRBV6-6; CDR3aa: CASSYTSGRVADTQYF
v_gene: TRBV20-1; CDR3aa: CSAKRVGTRSDTQYF
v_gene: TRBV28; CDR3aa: CALGQSGNTIYF
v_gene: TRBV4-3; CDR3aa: CASSQKTLAPGVDTQYF
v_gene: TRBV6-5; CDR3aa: CASSYSKRRVTGELFF
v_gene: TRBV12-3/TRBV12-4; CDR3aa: CASNLPRPSDNEQFF
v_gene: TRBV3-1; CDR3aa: CASSQGGAFHIQYF
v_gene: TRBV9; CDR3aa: CASSEPTAEGGEVTQYF
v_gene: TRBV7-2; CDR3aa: CASSLSLARDHEQYF
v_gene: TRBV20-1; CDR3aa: CSAGGQVAYNEQFF
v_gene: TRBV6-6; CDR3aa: CASSYSGGRGNNSPLHF
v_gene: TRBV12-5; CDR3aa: CASGFGQPQHF
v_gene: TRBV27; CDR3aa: CASRGTGDEQYF
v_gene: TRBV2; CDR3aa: CASTTQENQPQHF
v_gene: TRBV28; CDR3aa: CASNRGGLTYEQYF
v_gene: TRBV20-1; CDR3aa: CSARGGQGGEQYF
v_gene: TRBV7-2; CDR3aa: CASSQQGGDQPQHF
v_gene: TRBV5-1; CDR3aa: CASSPYGDRANSPLHF
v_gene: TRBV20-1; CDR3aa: CSVTGGTGVGYTF
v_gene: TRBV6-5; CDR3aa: CASSRAGGPLDTQYF
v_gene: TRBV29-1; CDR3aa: CSVGTPPDNEQFF
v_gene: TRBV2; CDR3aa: CASSVLGRRNYGYTF
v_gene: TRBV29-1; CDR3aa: CSVLGTGQETQYF
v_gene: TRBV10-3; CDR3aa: CAIRGDRGNTEAFF
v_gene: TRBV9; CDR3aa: CASSEEGTNNSPLHF
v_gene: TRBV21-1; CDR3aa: CASSSGIVHEQYF
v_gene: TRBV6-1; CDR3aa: CASSSSNGGLMGPNEQFF
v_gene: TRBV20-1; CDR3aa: CSAGGGQTHSYNEQFF
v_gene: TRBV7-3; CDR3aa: CASSLGQGAPYEQYF
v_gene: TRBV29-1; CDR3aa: CSAGQGGVSYEQYF
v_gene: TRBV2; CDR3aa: CASRFRQANEQFF
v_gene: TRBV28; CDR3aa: CASSSQGGGGYTF